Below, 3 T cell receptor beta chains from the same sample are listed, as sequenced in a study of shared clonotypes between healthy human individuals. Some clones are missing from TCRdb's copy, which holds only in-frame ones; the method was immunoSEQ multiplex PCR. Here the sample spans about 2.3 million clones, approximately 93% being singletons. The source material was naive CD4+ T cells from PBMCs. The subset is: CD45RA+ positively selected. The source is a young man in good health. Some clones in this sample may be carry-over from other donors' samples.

CDR3 coding DNA: TGTGCCAGCAGTGGACGGACAGGGCAGCCGAGGAGTGAAGCTTTCTTT. This gives the protein CASSGRTGQPRSEAFF. The chain couples TRBV2 to TRBJ1-1; 8 bases agree with TRBD1. Germline V gives CDR1 SNHLY, CDR2 FYNNEI. J was trimmed by 7 bases and V by 4 bases; bases with no gene match: 14. The CDR3 contains 16 residues.

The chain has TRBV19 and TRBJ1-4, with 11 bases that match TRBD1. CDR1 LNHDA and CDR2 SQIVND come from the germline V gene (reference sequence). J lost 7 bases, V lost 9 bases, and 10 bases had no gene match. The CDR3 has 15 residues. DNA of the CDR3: TGTGCCAGCCACACACCCGGGACAGGGGGTGAAAAACTGTTTTTT. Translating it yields CASHTPGTGGEKLFF. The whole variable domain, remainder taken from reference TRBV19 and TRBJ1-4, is DGGITQSPKYLFRKEGQNVTLSCEQNLNHDAMYWYRQDPGQGLRLIYYSQIVNDFQKGDIAEGYSVSREKKESFPLTVTSAQKNPTAFYLCASHTPGTGGEKLFFGSGTQLSVL.

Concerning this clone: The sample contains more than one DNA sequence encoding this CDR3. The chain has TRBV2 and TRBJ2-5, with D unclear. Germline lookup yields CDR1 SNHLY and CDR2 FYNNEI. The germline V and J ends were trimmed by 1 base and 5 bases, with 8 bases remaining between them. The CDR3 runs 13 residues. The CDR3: CASSEGLEETQYF. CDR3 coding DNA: TGTGCCAGCAGTGAAGGTCTGGAGGAGACCCAGTACTTC.